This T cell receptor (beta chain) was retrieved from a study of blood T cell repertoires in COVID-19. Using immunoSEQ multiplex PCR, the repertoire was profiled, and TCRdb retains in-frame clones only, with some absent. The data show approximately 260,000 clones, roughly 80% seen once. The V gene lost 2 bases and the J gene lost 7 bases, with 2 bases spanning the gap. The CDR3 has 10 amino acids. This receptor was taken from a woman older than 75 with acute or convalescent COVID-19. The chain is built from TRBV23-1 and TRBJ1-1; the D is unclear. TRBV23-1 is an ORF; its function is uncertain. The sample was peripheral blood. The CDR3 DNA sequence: TGCGCCAGCAGTCAACTTGAAGCTTTCTTT. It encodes CASSQLEAFF.